This TCR beta chain was obtained from a study of long-term antiretroviral therapy in people with HIV. Overall study: It was about a decade before the 2015 immediate-ART recommendation that the earliest samples were taken.

At the survey level, the v3.0 immunoSEQ assay was run. Produced via immunoSEQ multiplex PCR; TCRdb's table is partial and in-frame only. The table has some 30,000 clones, 85% to 90% seen once. Germline V gives CDR1 SGHDT, CDR2 YYEEEE. The V end was cut by 4 bases, the J end by 8 bases, with 7 bases between. CDR3 length: 12 residues. This sequence joins TRBV5-6 and TRBJ1-6; D uncertain. The TCR sequence derives from a woman aged 18-29 years with HIV. The sequencing used unsorted PBMCs, collected 1.8 years after starting antiretroviral therapy. The CDR3 loop is CASSLGYSPLHF. The CDR3 DNA is TGTGCCAGCAGCCTAGGATATTCACCCCTCCACTTT.